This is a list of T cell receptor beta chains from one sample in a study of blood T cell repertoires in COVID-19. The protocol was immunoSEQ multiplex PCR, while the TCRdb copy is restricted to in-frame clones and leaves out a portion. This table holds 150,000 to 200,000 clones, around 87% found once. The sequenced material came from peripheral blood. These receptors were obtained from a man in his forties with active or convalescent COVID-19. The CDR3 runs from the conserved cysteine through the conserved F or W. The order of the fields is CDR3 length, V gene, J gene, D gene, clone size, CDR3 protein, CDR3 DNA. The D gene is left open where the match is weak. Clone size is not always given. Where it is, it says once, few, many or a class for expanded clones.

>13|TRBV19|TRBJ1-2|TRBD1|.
CASSIVGQYGYTF
TGTGCCAGTAGTATAGTGGGACAGTATGGCTACACCTTC
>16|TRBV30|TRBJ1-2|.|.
CAWSDPQWGHNYGYTF
TGTGCCTGGAGTGACCCACAGTGGGGACATAACTATGGCTACACCTTC
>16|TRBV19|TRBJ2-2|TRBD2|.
CASSIGSGGARGELFF
TGTGCCAGTAGTATAGGAAGCGGGGGGGCCCGAGGGGAGCTGTTTTTT
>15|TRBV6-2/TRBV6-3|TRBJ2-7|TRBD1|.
CASSRRTGEAYEQYF
TGTGCCAGCAGTCGAAGGACAGGGGAAGCCTACGAGCAGTACTTC
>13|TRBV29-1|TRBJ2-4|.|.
CSATEGAKNIQYF
TGCAGCGCCACGGAGGGGGCCAAAAACATTCAGTACTTC
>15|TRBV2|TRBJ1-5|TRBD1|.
CASRGGDRVNQPQHF
TGTGCCAGCAGGGGGGGAGACAGGGTCAATCAGCCCCAGCATTTT
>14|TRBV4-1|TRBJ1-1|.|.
CASRAPGQNTEAFF
TGCGCCAGCAGGGCCCCGGGACAGAACACTGAAGCTTTCTTT
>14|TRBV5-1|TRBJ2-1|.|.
CASSLLGRENEQFF
TGCGCCAGCAGCTTGTTGGGCCGCGAAAATGAGCAGTTCTTC
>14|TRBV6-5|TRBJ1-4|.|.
CASSYAGINEKLFF
TGTGCCAGCAGTTACGCAGGAATTAATGAAAAACTGTTTTTT
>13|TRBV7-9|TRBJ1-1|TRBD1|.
CASSAGQVPEAFF
TGTGCCAGCAGCGCGGGACAGGTGCCGGAAGCTTTCTTT
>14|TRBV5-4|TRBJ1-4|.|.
CASSLPGMGEKLFF
TGTGCCAGCAGCTTACCAGGGATGGGTGAAAAACTGTTTTTT
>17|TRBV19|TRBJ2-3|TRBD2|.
CASSRSGTSGLRDTQYF
TGTGCCAGTAGTAGGTCCGGGACTAGCGGGCTAAGAGATACGCAGTATTTT
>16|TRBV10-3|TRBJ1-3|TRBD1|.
CAISKGQDYSGNTIYF
TGTGCCATCAGTAAGGGACAGGACTACTCTGGAAACACCATATATTTT
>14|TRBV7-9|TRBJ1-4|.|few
CASSSGSANEKLFF
TGTGCCAGCAGCTCGGGTTCAGCCAATGAAAAACTGTTTTTT
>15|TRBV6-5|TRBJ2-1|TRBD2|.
CATLRGGLLYNEQFF
TGTGCCACGCTCCGGGGGGGACTACTTTACAATGAGCAGTTCTTC
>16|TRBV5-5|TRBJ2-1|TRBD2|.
CASSLARTSGNNEQFF
TGTGCCAGCAGCTTGGCCCGGACTAGTGGTAACAATGAGCAGTTCTTC
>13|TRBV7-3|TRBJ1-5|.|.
CATKRVPNQPQHF
TGTGCCACCAAGCGGGTACCCAATCAGCCCCAGCATTTT
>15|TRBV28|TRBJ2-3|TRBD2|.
CASSLFLAGEDTQYF
TGTGCCAGCAGTTTATTCCTAGCGGGGGAAGATACGCAGTATTTT
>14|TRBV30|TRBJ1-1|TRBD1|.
CAWSHGQVGAEAFF
TGTGCCTGGAGTCATGGACAGGTCGGGGCTGAAGCTTTCTTT
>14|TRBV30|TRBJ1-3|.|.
CAWREIGQRNTIYF
TGTGCCTGGAGGGAAATCGGACAGAGAAACACCATATATTTT
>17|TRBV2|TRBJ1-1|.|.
CASRTYGGGRANTEAFF
TGTGCCAGCAGGACCTATGGGGGGGGCAGGGCGAACACTGAAGCTTTCTTT
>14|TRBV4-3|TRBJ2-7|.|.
CASSQDRGNYEQYF
TGCGCCAGCAGCCAAGACAGGGGTAATTACGAGCAGTACTTC
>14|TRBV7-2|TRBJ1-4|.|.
CASSLGRGGEKLFF
TGTGCCAGCAGCTTGGGGCGCGGTGGTGAAAAACTGTTTTTT
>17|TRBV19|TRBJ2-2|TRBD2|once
CASSSGGAGLNTGELFF
TGTGCCAGTAGTTCGGGAGGAGCGGGGCTTAACACCGGGGAGCTGTTTTTT
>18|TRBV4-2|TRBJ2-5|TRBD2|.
CASSQELAGGQSVETQYF
TGTGCCAGCAGCCAAGAACTAGCGGGGGGGCAGAGTGTGGAGACCCAGTACTTC
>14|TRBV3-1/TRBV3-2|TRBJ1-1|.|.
CASSQGGKNTEAFF
TGTGCCAGCAGCCAAGGAGGGAAGAACACTGAAGCTTTCTTT
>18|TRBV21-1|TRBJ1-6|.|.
CASSWGRADHSYNSPLHF
TGTGCCAGCAGCTGGGGGCGGGCAGACCACTCCTATAATTCACCCCTCCACTTT
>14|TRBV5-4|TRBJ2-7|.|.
CASSSGLGDGEQYF
TGTGCCAGCAGCTCGGGACTGGGGGACGGGGAGCAGTACTTC
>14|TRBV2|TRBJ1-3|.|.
CASSLQGLGNTIYF
TGTGCCAGCAGTTTACAGGGACTAGGAAACACCATATATTTT
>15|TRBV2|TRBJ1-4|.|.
CASRRDGRGNEKLFF
TGTGCCAGCAGGCGGGACGGTCGCGGGAATGAAAAACTGTTTTTT
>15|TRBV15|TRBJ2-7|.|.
CATSRERGQTYEQYF
TGTGCCACCAGCAGAGAGAGGGGACAAACCTACGAGCAGTACTTC
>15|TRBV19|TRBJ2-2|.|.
CASRLAGVSDGELFF
TGTGCCAGTAGACTAGCTGGGGTATCTGACGGGGAGCTGTTTTTT
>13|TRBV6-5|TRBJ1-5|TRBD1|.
CASSRQGAQPQHF
TGTGCCAGCAGTCGACAGGGGGCTCAGCCCCAGCATTTT
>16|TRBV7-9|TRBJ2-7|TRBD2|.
CASSPGLAGAPYEQYF
TGTGCCAGCAGTCCGGGACTAGCGGGGGCCCCCTACGAGCAGTACTTC
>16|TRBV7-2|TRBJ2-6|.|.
CASSLVRGSGANVLTF
TGTGCCAGCAGCTTAGTGCGAGGCTCTGGGGCCAACGTCCTGACTTTC
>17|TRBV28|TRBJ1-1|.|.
CASSFNPVQGLNTEAFF
TGTGCCAGCAGTTTTAACCCCGTACAGGGCCTGAACACTGAAGCTTTCTTT
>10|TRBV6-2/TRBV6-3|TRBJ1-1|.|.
CASSAGRAFF
TGTGCCAGCAGCGCCGGTCGGGCTTTCTTT
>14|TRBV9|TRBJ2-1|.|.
CASSVTTGYNEQFF
TGTGCCAGCAGCGTAACGACTGGATACAATGAGCAGTTCTTC
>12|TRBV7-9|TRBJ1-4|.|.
CASSLDGEKLFF
TGTGCCAGCAGCTTAGACGGTGAAAAACTGTTTTTT
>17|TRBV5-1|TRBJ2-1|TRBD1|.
CASSENTGGPSYNEQFF
TGCGCCAGCAGCGAGAACACAGGGGGGCCATCCTACAATGAGCAGTTCTTC
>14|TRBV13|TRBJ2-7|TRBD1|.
CASSPTGGSYEQYF
TGTGCCAGCAGCCCGACAGGGGGAAGCTACGAGCAGTACTTC
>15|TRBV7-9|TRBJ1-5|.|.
CASSSEGYSNQPQHF
TGTGCCAGCAGCTCCGAGGGATATAGCAATCAGCCCCAGCATTTT
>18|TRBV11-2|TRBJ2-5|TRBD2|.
CASSLVPRLASHQETQYF
TGTGCCAGCAGCTTAGTCCCCAGACTAGCGTCCCACCAAGAGACCCAGTACTTC
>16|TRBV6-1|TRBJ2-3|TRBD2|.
CASSDPAGAGADTQYF
TGTGCCAGCAGTGACCCAGCGGGGGCTGGGGCAGATACGCAGTATTTT
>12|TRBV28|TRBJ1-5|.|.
CASSPINQPQHF
TGTGCCAGCAGTCCCATCAATCAGCCCCAGCATTTT
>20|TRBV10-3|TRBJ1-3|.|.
CAISESRIVLMNLSGNTIYF
TGTGCCATCAGTGAGTCGCGGATCGTACTGATGAATCTCTCTGGAAACACCATATATTTT
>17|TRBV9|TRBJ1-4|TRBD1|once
CASSSGQGVFPNEKLFF
TGTGCCAGCAGCTCTGGACAGGGGGTTTTTCCTAATGAAAAACTGTTTTTT
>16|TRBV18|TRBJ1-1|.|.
CASSPQGGRMNTEAFF
TGTGCCAGCTCACCACAGGGGGGGAGGATGAACACTGAAGCTTTCTTT
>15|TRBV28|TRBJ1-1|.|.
CASRTRRKGDTEAFF
TGTGCCAGCAGGACGAGGAGAAAAGGTGACACTGAAGCTTTCTTT
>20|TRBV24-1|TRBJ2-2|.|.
CATSDGGPRMGHNPLRELFF
TGTGCCACCAGTGATGGGGGTCCTCGGATGGGACATAATCCTCTAAGGGAGCTGTTTTTT
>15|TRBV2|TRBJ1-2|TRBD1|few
CASREDRGGNYGYTF
TGTGCCAGCAGAGAAGACAGGGGCGGGAACTATGGCTACACCTTC
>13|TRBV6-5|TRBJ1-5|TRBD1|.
CASSRGTSQPQHF
TGTGCCAGCTCCAGGGGGACTAGCCAGCCCCAGCATTTT
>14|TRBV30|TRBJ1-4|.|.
CASETRGGVEKLFF
TGTGCCTCGGAGACGAGAGGCGGGGTTGAAAAACTGTTTTTT
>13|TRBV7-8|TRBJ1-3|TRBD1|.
CASSSGQARGLYF
TGTGCCAGCAGCTCCGGACAGGCCAGGGGTTTGTATTTT
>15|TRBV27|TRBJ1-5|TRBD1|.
CASSKNDREGQPQHF
TGTGCCAGCAGTAAGAACGACAGGGAAGGTCAGCCCCAGCATTTT
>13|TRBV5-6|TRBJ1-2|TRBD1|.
CASSWWAGGGYTF
TGTGCCAGCAGCTGGTGGGCAGGGGGTGGCTACACCTTC
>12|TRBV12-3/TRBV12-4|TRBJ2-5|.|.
CASSSRAETQYF
TGTGCCAGCAGTTCGAGGGCGGAGACCCAGTACTTC
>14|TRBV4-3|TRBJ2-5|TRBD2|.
CASSQDRGGETQYF
TGCGCCAGCAGCCAGGATCGGGGGGGAGAGACCCAGTACTTC
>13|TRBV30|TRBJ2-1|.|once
CAWTLGATGEQFF
TGTGCCTGGACCCTGGGGGCAACAGGGGAGCAGTTCTTC